The subject of this entry is one T cell receptor (beta chain). The antigen remains unidentified. PBMCs provided sorted CD4+ and CD8+ T cells. This sample is part of a study of CD8+ T cells in alopecia areata. General observations from the study: Sequencing of scalp tissue also captures the resident alphabeta T cells of normal skin.

RNA was isolated and reverse transcribed to cDNA, the sequencing template. Generated by immunoSEQ multiplex PCR, the TCRdb table keeps only in-frame clones and is missing some. The sample consists of under 150,000 clones, more than 55% of them appearing once. Material: CD8+ T cells sorted from blood. The receptor's source is a human donor in good health.

CDR3 sequence (DNA): TGTGCCAGCAGCCCTATTGATTTCGGGAGCACAGATACGCAGTATTTT. Its translation: CASSPIDFGSTDTQYF. This chain joins TRBV5-6 and TRBJ2-3; no clear D. With 4 bases removed from V and 0 bases from J, the gap between germline ends came to 15 bases. This CDR3 is 16 amino acids long. CDR1 and CDR2 (germline): SGHDT, YYEEEE.